This TCR beta chain comes out of a study of OX40 agonist ivuxolimab in advanced cancers. Study-wide points: Antigen specificity was not determined for the expanded peripheral T cells.

Here immunoSEQ multiplex PCR was the method, and the copy in TCRdb shows in-frame clones only, minus some. Here the sample spans about 93,000 clones, around nine tenths being singletons. Of note for this clone: Its target is not known.

CDR1 and CDR2 (germline): SGHAT, FQNNGV. This CDR3 is built from 17 residues. Trimming removed 7 bases at V and 2 bases at J, with 20 bases between. The chain employs TRBV11-2 and TRBJ1-4; unclear D gene. This sequence was found in an adult with an advanced solid tumor such as melanoma, head and neck, liver or kidney cancer. The specimen comprised CD4+ or CD8+ T cells sorted from blood, sampled in a trial of the OX40 agonist ivuxolimab. The CDR3 bases are TGTGCCAGCACCCGGCTTTTCGAACGAGGCACTAATGAAAAACTGTTTTTT. The encoded protein is CASTRLFERGTNEKLFF.